This T cell receptor (beta chain) was sequenced in a study of T cells in Graves' hyperthyroidism and ophthalmopathy. General study results and limits: The model anticipated ophthalmopathy a median 6.5 months pre-onset.

RNA transcripts served as the template for amplifying TCR beta CDR3 regions. During a first-round RT-PCR of the TCR CDR3, the HTBI primer set was used. TCRdb processed the multiplex PCR reads anew with MiXCR; each CDR3 protein has one entry. The table has around 420,000 distinct CDR3 sequences, about 15% seen once; the top ten hold approximately 8%. Lactation, pregnancy, other autoimmune disease or uncontrolled infection excluded patients. The authors obtained PBMCs from more than 9.5 ml of fresh peripheral blood. The CDR3 is 14 residues long. CDR1 is PRHDT and CDR2 is FYEKMQ in the germline V gene (reference sequence). Deletions cut 7 bases from V and 1 base from J, with 13 bases between. Note on this clonotype: Its antigen is not identified.

The sequence was obtained from a woman aged 18-29 years with Graves' hyperthyroidism. Sequenced input: blood. This sequence joins TRBV13 and TRBJ1-1; TRBD1 is a possible D gene (5 bases). For the CDR3, the DNA is TGTGCCAGCACCGCCCGGGGGGGGAACACTGAAGCTTTCTTT. It translates to CASTARGGNTEAFF. Together with reference TRBV13 and TRBJ1-1, the CDR3 gives the full variable domain: AAGVIQSPRHLIKEKRETATLKCYPIPRHDTVYWYQQGPGQDPQFLISFYEKMQSDKGSIPDRFSAQQFSDYHSELNMSSLELGDSALYFCASTARGGNTEAFFGQGTRLTVV.